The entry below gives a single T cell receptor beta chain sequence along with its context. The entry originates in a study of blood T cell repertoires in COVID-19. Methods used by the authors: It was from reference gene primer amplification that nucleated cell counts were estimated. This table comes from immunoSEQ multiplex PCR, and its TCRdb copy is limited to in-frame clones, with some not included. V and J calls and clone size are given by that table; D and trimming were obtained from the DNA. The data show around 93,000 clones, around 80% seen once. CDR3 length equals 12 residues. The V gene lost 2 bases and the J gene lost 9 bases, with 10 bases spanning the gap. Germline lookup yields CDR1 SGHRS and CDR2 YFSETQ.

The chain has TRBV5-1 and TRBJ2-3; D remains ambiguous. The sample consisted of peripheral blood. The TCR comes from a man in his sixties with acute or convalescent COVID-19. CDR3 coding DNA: TGCGCCAGCAGCTTTCAAGGAGACACGCAGTATTTT. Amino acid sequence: CASSFQGDTQYF.